This entry lists 9 T cell receptor beta chains sequenced from one sample in a study of blood T cell repertoires in COVID-19. Clones were read by immunoSEQ multiplex PCR, and TCRdb kept only the in-frame ones, dropping some. The sample shows around 170,000 clones, approximately 86% of them seen only once. The sequenced material came from peripheral blood. All receptors come from a man between 50 and 59 years old with active or convalescent COVID-19.

The gene calls are TRBV27 and TRBJ2-7; D remains ambiguous. Trimming took 3 bases from V and 0 from J, leaving 9 bases between them. Looked up from germline, CDR1 is MNHEY and CDR2 is SMNVEV (reference sequence). This CDR3 contains 14 residues. Written as DNA, the CDR3 is TGTGCCAGCAGTTTGCAGGCGACCTCCTACGAGCAGTACTTC. Its translation: CASSLQATSYEQYF.

J is TRBJ2-1 and V is TRBV6-5; the match to TRBD2 covers 7 bases. Trimming removed 5 bases from V and 9 bases from J; junction bases left unmatched: 1. CDR1 is MNHEY and CDR2 is SVGAGI in the germline V gene. The CDR3 length is 11 residues. This CDR3 is CASSQRGEQFF. The CDR3 DNA follows: TGTGCCAGCAGTCAGCGGGGTGAGCAGTTCTTC.

The chain links TRBV20-1 to TRBJ2-5, with 8 bases matching TRBD1. Germline CDR1 and CDR2: DFQATT and SNEGSKA (reference sequence). The CDR3 runs to 16 residues. With 3 bases clipped from V and 5 bases from J, the junction kept 14 bases outside the gene matches. This CDR3 is CSASFLPGGGGETQYF. The CDR3 DNA sequence: TGCAGTGCTAGTTTCCTTCCAGGGGGCGGTGGGGAGACCCAGTACTTC.

For the CDR3, the DNA is TGTGCCAGCAGCCCAATGGGGGGTAACTATGGCTACACCTTC. Amino acid sequence: CASSPMGGNYGYTF. The chain recombines TRBV7-3 with TRBJ1-2; tentatively, D is TRBD1 (5 bases). The CDR3 extends over 14 amino acids. Trimming pared 5 bases from V and 1 base from J, leaving 11 bases between. The germline V gene encodes CDR1 SGHTA and CDR2 FQGTGA.

This chain uses TRBV28 with TRBJ2-5; 9 bases fit TRBD2. The CDR3 has 15 residues. V trimming: 8 bases; J trimming: 0 bases; junction bases outside the gene matches: 7. Germline lookup yields CDR1 MDHEN and CDR2 SYDVKM. CDR3 in DNA: TGTGCCAGCCGGATAGCGGGGGAGTACCAAGAGACCCAGTACTTC. This sequence encodes CASRIAGEYQETQYF.

Only a few counts were recorded for this clone. The chain recombines TRBV10-3 with TRBJ2-7; 7 bases are shared with TRBD2. J gave up 0 bases and V 6 bases, and 5 bases lay outside the gene matches. Germline lookup yields CDR1 ENHRY and CDR2 SYGVKD. The CDR3 has 14 residues. The CDR3 nucleotides are TGTGCCATCAGGTTAGCGGGCCCCTCCTACGAGCAGTACTTC. As protein: CAIRLAGPSYEQYF.

This chain uses TRBV5-5 with TRBJ2-7; weak D call: TRBD1 (6 bases). The CDR3 has 14 residues. Trimming left V 2 bases short and J 1 base short, with 10 bases between. Looked up from germline, CDR1 is SGHKS and CDR2 is YYEKEE (reference sequence). The CDR3 protein is CASSFQTGSYEQYF. As DNA, the CDR3 is TGTGCCAGCAGCTTTCAGACAGGTTCCTACGAGCAGTACTTC.

The genes are TRBV18 and TRBJ1-2; D perhaps matches TRBD1 (6 bases). CDR3 length: 15 amino acids. Per germline, CDR1 KGHSH and CDR2 LQKENI. The V end lost 1 base, the J end lost 7 bases, and 16 bases lay between the germline ends. The CDR3 DNA is TGTGCCAGCTCACCACTGGGGGCGTCCAGAGGTGGCTACACCTTC. This codes for CASSPLGASRGGYTF. The full variable domain, in which reference TRBV18 and TRBJ1-2 provide the parts outside the CDR3, is NAGVMQNPRHLVRRRGQEARLRCSPMKGHSHVYWYRQLPEEGLKFMVYLQKENIIDESGMPKERFSAEFPKEGPSILRIQQVVRGDSAAYFCASSPLGASRGGYTFGSGTRLTVV.

V usage is TRBV24-1 and J usage is TRBJ2-1; 7 bases line up with TRBD2. This CDR3 contains 16 residues. Germline V gene lookup returns CDR1 KGHDR and CDR2 SFDVKD. V gave up 0 bases and J gave up 0 bases; unmatched junction bases: 1. The CDR3 spells CATSDLSGDSYNEQFF. The CDR3 bases are TGTGCCACCAGTGATTTGAGCGGGGACTCCTACAATGAGCAGTTCTTC.